This is a list of T cell receptor beta chains from one sample in a study of PD-1 blockade in classical Hodgkin lymphoma. Clones were read by immunoSEQ multiplex PCR, and TCRdb kept only the in-frame ones, dropping some. The sample holds 10,000 or so clones; 86% are singletons and the top ten take approximately 15%. Input material: CD8+ T cells from blood. The receptors stem from a human donor with classical Hodgkin lymphoma. The CDR3 runs from the conserved cysteine through the conserved F or W. Fields, in order: V gene, clone size, CDR3 protein. Clone size is not always given. Where it is, it says once, few, many or a class for expanded clones.

>TRBV15|.
CATSSSGRGLEQYF
>TRBV5-1|.
CASSLGSEPGYEQYF
>TRBV29-1|.
CSVDPGTASYNEQFF
>TRBV7-2|.
CASPEMGVDYGYTF
>TRBV11-2|.
CASSFGSSGANVLTF
>TRBV7-8|.
CASSLAGGLSYEQYF
>TRBV29-1|.
CSVTSPSSYEQYF
>TRBV9|.
CASSTGGLSYEQYF
>TRBV5-6|.
CASSLGQGDLVEYF
>TRBV5-1|.
CASSLLVRGDSYNEQFF
>TRBV19|.
CASGIQGSYEQYF
>TRBV27|.
CASSETVNYGYTF
>TRBV5-6|.
CASSLRNVDRGGSEQYF
>TRBV29-1|few
CSVAGGRSYNEQFF
>TRBV15|.
CATSRLPPVPGDEKLFF
>TRBV27|.
CASSLLGQGEGYTF
>TRBV7-9|.
CASSHRQEETQYF
>TRBV7-8|.
CASSAYRGREQPQHF
>TRBV4-2|.
CASSNRAGGPIGEQFF
>TRBV5-1|.
CASSKGGKQYF
>TRBV28|.
CASSLGTVITEAFF
>TRBV9|.
CASSVAGSPSEQYF
>TRBV4-3|.
CASSQEFLGGYEAFF
>TRBV7-2|.
CASSFVTGGQSGGYTF
>TRBV9|.
CASSAPLDGGSGANVLTF
>TRBV2|.
CASSSEVGGTDTQYF
>TRBV7-6|.
CASSLPGELFF
>TRBV5-1|.
CASSRDRPGDNTIYF
>TRBV5-1|once
CASKTGNTGELFF
>TRBV7-9|.
CASSLGRAEQYF
>TRBV4-1|.
CASSQVAGENTIYF
>TRBV29-1|.
CSVEDSDYEQYF
>TRBV14|.
CASSQRGQSNTGELFF
>TRBV7-9|.
CASSSGTGLADSNQPQHF
>TRBV6-4|.
CASSPQGGNTGELFF
>TRBV11-2|.
CASSCFRKQQSRANVLTF
>TRBV7-9|.
CASSLGRGRGPQEAQYF